The 20 T cell receptor beta chains in this list originate from one sample, sequenced in a study of blood T cell repertoires in COVID-19. The data were produced by immunoSEQ multiplex PCR, yet TCRdb's version contains in-frame clones alone and is incomplete. The sample includes a few hundred thousand clones, about four fifths seen only once; the top ten take about 2.4%. Sequenced: peripheral blood. The source is a woman between 55 and 75 years old with acute or convalescent COVID-19.

This rearrangement joins TRBV27 to TRBJ2-2; D is ambiguous. The CDR3 sequence is 14 residues long. The V end lost 2 bases, the J end lost 3 bases, and 7 bases lay between the germline ends. Per the germline V gene, CDR1 is MNHEY and CDR2 is SMNVEV (reference sequence). The DNA for the CDR3 is TGTGCCAGCAGTTTAAAGTCGGACACCGGGGAGCTGTTTTTT. Its translation is CASSLKSDTGELFF.

V is TRBV3-1 (or the pseudogene TRBV3-2) and J is TRBJ1-2; 8 positions agree with TRBD1. Germline V CDR1 and CDR2: LGHDT, YNNKEL (reference sequence). The CDR3 runs 13 residues. J gave up 6 bases and V 4 bases, and 4 bases lay outside the gene matches. Written as DNA, the CDR3 is TGTGCCAGCAGCCCTATCAGGGGGCATGGCTACACCTTC. It encodes CASSPIRGHGYTF.

This clone occurred once. The rearrangement links TRBV13 to TRBJ1-4, with 7 bases lining up with TRBD1. CDR3 size: 17 residues. The germline V gene encodes CDR1 PRHDT and CDR2 FYEKMQ (reference sequence). J gave up 0 bases and V 3 bases, and 7 bases lay outside the gene matches. The CDR3 sequence is CASSFTRDSSTNEKLFF. In nucleotides, the CDR3 is TGTGCCAGCAGCTTCACTAGGGACAGCTCAACTAATGAAAAACTGTTTTTT.

The chain recombines TRBV4-2 with TRBJ2-7, with 13 bases aligning to TRBD2. V lost 0 bases and J lost 5; bases outside the gene matches: 1. CDR1 and CDR2 (germline): LGHNA, YNFKEQ. CDR3 length: 15 amino acids. The CDR3 DNA reads as TGTGCCAGCAGCCAAGAAGGACTAGCGGGGGACGAGCAGTACTTC. Its protein is CASSQEGLAGDEQYF.

This chain joins TRBV7-9 and TRBJ2-1; possibly TRBD1 for D (5 bases). This CDR3 has 14 residues. V lost 4 bases to trimming and J lost 9 bases, with 16 bases between them. The germline CDR1 and CDR2 sequences are SEHNR and FQNEAQ (reference sequence). This CDR3 reads CASSWGLVQSEQFF. The CDR3, as DNA: TGTGCCAGCAGCTGGGGCCTCGTACAATCTGAGCAGTTCTTC.

The chain joins TRBV6-5 to TRBJ1-1; no clear D. CDR1 is MNHEY and CDR2 is SVGAGI in the germline V gene. The V end was cut by 6 bases, the J end by 11 bases, with 13 bases between. The CDR3 spans 11 residues. CDR3 nucleotide sequence: TGTGCCAGCAGGGAGGGTTTGGAGGCTTTCTTT. It specifies CASREGLEAFF.

The rearrangement uses TRBV9 and TRBJ2-1, with TRBD2 as a possible D gene (7 bases). V gave up 4 bases and J gave up 7 bases, with 12 bases separating them. Germline V CDR1 and CDR2: SGDLS, YYNGEE. This CDR3 is 13 amino acids long. CDR3 sequence reads: CASSTGGRNEQFF. The CDR3 nucleotides read TGTGCCAGCAGCACGGGGGGCCGGAATGAGCAGTTCTTC. Based on the CDR3 plus reference TRBV9 and TRBJ2-1, the full variable domain is DSGVTQTPKHLITATGQRVTLRCSPRSGDLSVYWYQQSLDQGLQFLIQYYNGEERAKGNILERFSAQQFPDLHSELNLSSLELGDSALYFCASSTGGRNEQFFGPGTRLTVL.

This clone came up once. The chain's CDR3 is CASSFIAGGRDTQYF. CDR3 DNA sequence: TGTGCCAGCAGTTTCATAGCGGGGGGCCGAGATACGCAGTATTTT. The chain is built from TRBV6-5 and TRBJ2-3; 10 nucleotides align to TRBD2. The CDR3 has 15 amino acids. CDR1 and CDR2 (germline): MNHEY, SVGAGI. Losses at the gene ends were 4 bases for V and 5 bases for J; bases not matched to a gene: 6.

This chain connects TRBV10-3 to TRBJ2-7, with 10 bases matching TRBD2. Germline values: CDR1 ENHRY, CDR2 SYGVKD. V dropped 6 bases and J dropped 0; count of bases not matched to a gene: 2. The CDR3 is made up of 14 amino acids. Here the CDR3 DNA reads TGTGCCATCAGGGCTAGCGGGGGCTCCTACGAGCAGTACTTC. Amino acids: CAIRASGGSYEQYF.

CDR3 nucleotides: TGTGCCAGCAGCCAATACTGGAGCTCCTATAATTCACCCCTCCACTTT. Its translation: CASSQYWSSYNSPLHF. The chain couples TRBV3-1 (or the pseudogene TRBV3-2) to TRBJ1-6; D call uncertain. The CDR3 spans 16 residues. V was shortened by 2 bases and J by 0 bases, with 8 bases between the two germline ends. CDR1 is LGHDT and CDR2 is YNNKEL in the germline V gene (reference sequence).

V gene TRBV6-6 combines with J gene TRBJ1-1; D possibly corresponds to TRBD1 (6 bases). The CDR3 totals 16 residues. The V gene's germline CDR1 is MNHNY and CDR2 SVGAGI (reference sequence). The germline V and J ends were trimmed by 5 bases and 1 base, with 17 bases remaining between them. Written as DNA, the CDR3 is TGTGCCAGCAGTCGATACAGGGTGGGGAAGAACACTGAAGCTTTCTTT. Amino acid sequence: CASSRYRVGKNTEAFF.

About this clone: The same CDR3 can be traced to other DNA sequences in this sample. The chain has TRBV9 and TRBJ1-3, with D hard to call. V shed 0 bases and J shed 3 bases, with 4 bases lying between them. This CDR3 is 13 amino acids long. In germline, CDR1 is SGDLS, CDR2 YYNGEE. In DNA form, the CDR3 reads TGTGCCAGCAGCGTAGGAGATGGAAACACCATATATTTT. Its protein is CASSVGDGNTIYF.

The V and J genes are TRBV6-5 and TRBJ1-2; possible D gene TRBD1, 5 bases. CDR1 MNHEY and CDR2 SVGAGI come from the germline V gene. The CDR3 runs to 14 residues. The V gene lost 2 bases and the J gene lost 2 bases, with 9 bases spanning the gap. CDR3 nucleotide sequence: TGTGCCAGCAGTTACGGGGGGTCCAACTATGGCTACACCTTC. This codes for CASSYGGSNYGYTF.

This clone was observed a single time. The CDR3 DNA reads as TGTGCCATCAGCAGAGACAGGGGGAACACTGAAGCTTTCTTT. It codes for CAISRDRGNTEAFF. The chain combines TRBV10-3 with TRBJ1-1, with 8 nucleotides matching TRBD1. The CDR3 has 14 residues. With 6 bases clipped from V and 1 base from J, the junction kept 4 bases outside the gene matches. Germline V gene data show CDR1 as ENHRY and CDR2 as SYGVKD.

The V call is TRBV27, the J call TRBJ2-4; no firm D call. CDR3 length: 16 residues. Deletions cut 5 bases from V and 0 bases from J, with 14 bases between. CDR1 is MNHEY and CDR2 is SMNVEV in the germline V gene (reference sequence). The CDR3 reads CASSPLEKLAKNIQYF. The CDR3 nucleotides are TGTGCCAGCAGTCCCCTAGAGAAACTAGCCAAAAACATTCAGTACTTC.

V usage is TRBV18 and J usage is TRBJ1-6, with D possibly TRBD1 on 5 matching bases. V lost 4 bases and J lost 7, with 5 bases in between. CDR3 length equals 12 residues. Per the germline V gene, CDR1 is KGHSH and CDR2 is LQKENI. The CDR3 spells CASSQGNSPLHF. The CDR3 region has the DNA TGTGCCAGCTCACAGGGGAATTCACCCCTCCACTTT.

Here the CDR3 reads CATSDGGGGGQPQHF. CDR3 coding DNA: TGTGCCACCAGTGACGGGGGTGGGGGAGGACAGCCCCAGCATTTT. The chain joins TRBV24-1 to TRBJ1-5, with D tentatively TRBD1 (5 bases). The germline gives CDR1 KGHDR, CDR2 SFDVKD. The CDR3 extends over 15 amino acids. Trimming left V 4 bases short and J 7 bases short, with 16 bases between.

This sequence joins TRBV7-2 and TRBJ2-2; the D is unclear. This CDR3 has 12 amino acids. Deletions cut 1 base from V and 7 bases from J, with 4 bases between. The germline V gene has CDR1 SGHTA and CDR2 FQGNSA. CDR3 in amino acids: CASSLDIGELFF. The CDR3 DNA follows: TGTGCCAGCAGCTTAGACATCGGGGAGCTGTTTTTT.

The rearrangement joins TRBV20-1 to TRBJ1-2; 7 bases agree with TRBD1. Germline values: CDR1 DFQATT, CDR2 SNEGSKA (reference sequence). CDR3 size: 11 residues. CDR3: CQPGQIYGYTF. The CDR3 nucleotides read TGCCAACCGGGACAGATATATGGCTACACCTTC.

The CDR3 region has the DNA TGTGCCACCAGTGATTCGTCCCACACCACCGGGGGGGCTATGACCGGGGAGCTGTTTTTT. Translated: CATSDSSHTTGGAMTGELFF. The V gene is TRBV24-1, the J gene TRBJ2-2; 8 bases fit TRBD2. Germline trimming cut 2 bases from V and 5 bases from J; bases unmatched to any gene: 18. The CDR3 is 20 residues long. Germline values: CDR1 KGHDR, CDR2 SFDVKD.